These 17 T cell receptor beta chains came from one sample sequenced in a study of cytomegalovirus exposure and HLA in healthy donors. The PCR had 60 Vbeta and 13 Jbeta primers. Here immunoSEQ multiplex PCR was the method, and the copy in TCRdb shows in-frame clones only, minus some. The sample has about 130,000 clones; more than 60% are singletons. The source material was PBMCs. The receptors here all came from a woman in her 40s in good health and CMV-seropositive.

CDR3: CASSQEERWRSPSYEQYF. As DNA, the CDR3 is TGTGCCAGCAGCCAAGAAGAGAGATGGAGGTCCCCCTCCTACGAGCAGTACTTC. The rearrangement uses TRBV4-2 and TRBJ2-5, with D tentatively TRBD2 (5 bases). The better agreement between TRBJ2-7 and the DNA end casts doubt on the J call. CDR3 length equals 18 residues. Germline values: CDR1 LGHNA, CDR2 YNFKEQ.

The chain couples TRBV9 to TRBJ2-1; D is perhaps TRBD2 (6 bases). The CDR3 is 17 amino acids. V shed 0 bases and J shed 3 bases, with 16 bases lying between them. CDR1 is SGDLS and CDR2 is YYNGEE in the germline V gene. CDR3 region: CASSVGVGAGYYNEQFF. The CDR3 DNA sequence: TGTGCCAGCAGCGTAGGGGTAGGAGCGGGCTACTACAATGAGCAGTTCTTC.

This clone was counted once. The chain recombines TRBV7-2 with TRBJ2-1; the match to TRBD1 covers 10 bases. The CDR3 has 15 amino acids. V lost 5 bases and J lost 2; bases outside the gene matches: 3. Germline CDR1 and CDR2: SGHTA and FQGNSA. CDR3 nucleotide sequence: TGTGCCAGCAGCCAAGGGACAGGGGCCTACAATGAGCAGTTCTTC. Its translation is CASSQGTGAYNEQFF.

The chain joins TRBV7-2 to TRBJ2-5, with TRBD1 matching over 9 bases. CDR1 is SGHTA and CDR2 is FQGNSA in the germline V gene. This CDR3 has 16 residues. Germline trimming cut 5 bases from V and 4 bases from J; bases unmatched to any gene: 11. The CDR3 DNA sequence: TGTGCCAGCAGCCCACGAAGGACAGGGGCTGGAGAGACCCAGTACTTC. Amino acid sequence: CASSPRRTGAGETQYF.

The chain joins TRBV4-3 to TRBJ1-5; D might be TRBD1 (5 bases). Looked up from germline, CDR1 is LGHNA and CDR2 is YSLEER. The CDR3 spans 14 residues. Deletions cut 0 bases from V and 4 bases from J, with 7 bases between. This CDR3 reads CASSQEGTNQPQHF. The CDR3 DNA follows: TGCGCCAGCAGCCAAGAGGGGACTAATCAGCCCCAGCATTTT.

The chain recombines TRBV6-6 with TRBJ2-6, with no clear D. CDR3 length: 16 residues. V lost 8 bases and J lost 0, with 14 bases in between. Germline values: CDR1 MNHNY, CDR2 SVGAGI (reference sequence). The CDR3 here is CASGLGGPSGANVLTF. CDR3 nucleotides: TGTGCCAGCGGCCTTGGTGGGCCCTCTGGGGCCAACGTCCTGACTTTC.

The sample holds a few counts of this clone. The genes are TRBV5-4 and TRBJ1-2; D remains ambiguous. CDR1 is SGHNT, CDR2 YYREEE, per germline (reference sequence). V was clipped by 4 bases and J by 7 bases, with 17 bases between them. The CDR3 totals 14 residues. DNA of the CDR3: TGTGCCAGCAGCCTAACCATCGGGGAAGGTGGCTACACCTTC. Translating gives CASSLTIGEGGYTF.

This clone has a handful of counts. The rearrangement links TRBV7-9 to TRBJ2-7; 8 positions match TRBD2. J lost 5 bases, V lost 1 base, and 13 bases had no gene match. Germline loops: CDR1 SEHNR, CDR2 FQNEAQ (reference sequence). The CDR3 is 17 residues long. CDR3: CASSLGSAGRARDEQYF. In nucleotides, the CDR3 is TGTGCCAGCAGCTTAGGGAGTGCCGGGAGGGCCCGCGACGAGCAGTACTTC.

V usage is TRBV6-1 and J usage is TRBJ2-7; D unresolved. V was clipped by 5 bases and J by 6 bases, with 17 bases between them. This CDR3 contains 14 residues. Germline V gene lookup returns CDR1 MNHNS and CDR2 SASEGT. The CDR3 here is CASSPGEVRGEQYF. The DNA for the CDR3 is TGTGCCAGCAGTCCCGGTGAGGTCCGAGGCGAGCAGTACTTC.

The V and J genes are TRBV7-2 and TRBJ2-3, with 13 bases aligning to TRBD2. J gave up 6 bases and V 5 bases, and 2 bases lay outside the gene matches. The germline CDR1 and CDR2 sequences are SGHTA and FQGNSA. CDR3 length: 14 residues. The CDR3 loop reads CASSKLAGGDTQYF. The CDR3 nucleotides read TGTGCCAGCAGCAAACTAGCGGGAGGGGATACGCAGTATTTT.

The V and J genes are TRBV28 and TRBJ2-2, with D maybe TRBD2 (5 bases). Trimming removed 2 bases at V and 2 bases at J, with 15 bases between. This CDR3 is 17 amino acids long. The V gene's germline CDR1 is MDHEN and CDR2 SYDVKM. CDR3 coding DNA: TGTGCCAGCAGTTTACTGTCTTCCGGGATCAACACCGGGGAGCTGTTTTTT. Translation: CASSLLSSGINTGELFF.

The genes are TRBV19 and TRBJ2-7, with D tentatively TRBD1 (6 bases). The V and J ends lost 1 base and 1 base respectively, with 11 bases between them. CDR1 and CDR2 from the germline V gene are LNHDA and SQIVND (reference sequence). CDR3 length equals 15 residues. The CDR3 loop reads CASSIAQGQSYEQYF. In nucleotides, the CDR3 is TGTGCCAGTAGTATAGCACAGGGACAATCCTACGAGCAGTACTTC.

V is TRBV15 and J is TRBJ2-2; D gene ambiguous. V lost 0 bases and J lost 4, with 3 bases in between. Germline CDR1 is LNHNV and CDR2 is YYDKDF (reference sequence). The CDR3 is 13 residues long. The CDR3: CATSRDSTGELFF. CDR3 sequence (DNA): TGTGCCACCAGCAGAGACAGCACCGGGGAGCTGTTTTTT.

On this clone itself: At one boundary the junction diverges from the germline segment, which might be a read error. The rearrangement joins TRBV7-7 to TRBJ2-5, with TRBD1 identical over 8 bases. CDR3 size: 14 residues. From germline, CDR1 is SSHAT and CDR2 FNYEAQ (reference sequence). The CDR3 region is CASSLGQAQETQYF. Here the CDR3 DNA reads TGTGCTAGCAGCCTGGGACAGGCCCAAGAGACCCAGTACTTC.

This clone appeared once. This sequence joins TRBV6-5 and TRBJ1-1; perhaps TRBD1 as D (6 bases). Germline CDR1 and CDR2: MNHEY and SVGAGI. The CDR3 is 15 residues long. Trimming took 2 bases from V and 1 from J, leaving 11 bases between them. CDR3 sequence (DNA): TGTGCCAGCAGTTACGCCGACAGGCCGAACACTGAAGCTTTCTTT. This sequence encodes CASSYADRPNTEAFF.

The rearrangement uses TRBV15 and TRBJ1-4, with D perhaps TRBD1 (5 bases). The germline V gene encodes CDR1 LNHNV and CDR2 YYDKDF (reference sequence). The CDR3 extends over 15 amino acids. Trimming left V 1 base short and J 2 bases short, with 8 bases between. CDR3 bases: TGTGCCACCAGCAGAGGGGGGACTACTAATGAAAAACTGTTTTTT. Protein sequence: CATSRGGTTNEKLFF.

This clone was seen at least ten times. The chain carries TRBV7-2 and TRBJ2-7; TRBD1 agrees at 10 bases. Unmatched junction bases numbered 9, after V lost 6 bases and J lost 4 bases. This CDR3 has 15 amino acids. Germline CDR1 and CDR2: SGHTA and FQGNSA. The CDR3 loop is CASRSRGTGVYEQYF. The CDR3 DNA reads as TGTGCCAGCAGAAGTAGGGGGACAGGGGTGTACGAGCAGTACTTC.